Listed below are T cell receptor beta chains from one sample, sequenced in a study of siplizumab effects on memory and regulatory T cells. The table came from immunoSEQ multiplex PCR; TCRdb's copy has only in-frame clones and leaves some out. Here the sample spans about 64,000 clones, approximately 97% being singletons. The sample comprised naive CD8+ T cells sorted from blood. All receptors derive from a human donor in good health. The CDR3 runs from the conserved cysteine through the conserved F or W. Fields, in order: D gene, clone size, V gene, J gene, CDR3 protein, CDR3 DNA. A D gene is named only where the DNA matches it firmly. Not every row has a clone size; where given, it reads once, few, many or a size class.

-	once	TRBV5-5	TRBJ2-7	CASSSWAGTYEQYF	TGTGCCAGCAGCTCCTGGGCGGGGACCTACGAGCAGTACTTC
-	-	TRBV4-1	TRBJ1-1	CASSQDNAEAFF	TGCGCCAGCAGCCAAGATAATGCTGAAGCTTTCTTT
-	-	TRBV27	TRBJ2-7	CAGRKGNSYEQYF	TGTGCCGGCCGTAAGGGGAATTCCTACGAGCAGTACTTC
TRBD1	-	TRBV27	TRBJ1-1	CASSHLIQGYHTEAFF	TGTGCCAGCAGCCATCTAATACAGGGGTATCACACTGAAGCTTTCTTT
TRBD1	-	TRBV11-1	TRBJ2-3	CASSFPGTAGTDTQYF	TGTGCCAGCAGTTTTCCCGGGACAGCTGGCACAGATACGCAGTATTTT
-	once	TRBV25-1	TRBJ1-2	CASSESIQGGYGYTF	TGTGCCAGCAGTGAGTCTATCCAGGGTGGATATGGCTACACCTTC
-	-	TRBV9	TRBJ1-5	CASSKTQFGNQPQHF	TGTGCCAGCAGCAAGACACAGTTCGGCAATCAGCCCCAGCATTTT
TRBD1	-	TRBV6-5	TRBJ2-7	CASRELPGGQNEEYF	TGTGCCAGCAGAGAACTCCCAGGGGGCCAAAACGAGGAGTACTTC
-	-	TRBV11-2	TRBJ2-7	CASSLDEGYEQYF	TGTGCCAGCAGCTTAGATGAGGGCTACGAGCAGTACTTC
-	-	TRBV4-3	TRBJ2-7	CASSQDYLSYEQYF	TGCGCCAGCAGCCAAGATTACCTCTCCTACGAGCAGTACTTC
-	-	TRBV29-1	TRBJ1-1	CSVGVTEAFF	TGCAGCGTCGGGGTAACTGAAGCTTTCTTT
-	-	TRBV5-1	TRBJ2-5	CASSLESPETQYF	TGCGCCAGCAGCTTGGAGTCACCAGAGACCCAGTACTTC
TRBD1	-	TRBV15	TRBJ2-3	CATSALGDSIELTQYF	TGTGCCACCAGCGCCCTCGGGGACAGCATCGAGCTTACGCAGTATTTT
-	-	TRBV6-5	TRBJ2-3	CASSFAPSTDTQYF	TGTGCCAGCAGTTTCGCGCCGAGCACAGATACGCAGTATTTT
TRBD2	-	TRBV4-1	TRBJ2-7	CASSPVAGSSYEQYF	TGCGCCAGCAGCCCCGTAGCGGGCTCCTCCTACGAGCAGTACTTC
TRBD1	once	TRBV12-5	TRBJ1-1	CASGLGQGAGTEAFF	TGTGCTAGTGGTTTGGGACAGGGGGCAGGGACTGAAGCTTTCTTT
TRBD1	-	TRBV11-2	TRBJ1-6	CASSDRDSGLVHSPLHF	TGTGCCAGCAGCGACCGGGACAGTGGATTAGTACATTCACCCCTCCACTTT
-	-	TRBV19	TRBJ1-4	CASKRQSTNEKLFF	TGTGCCAGTAAGCGACAGTCAACTAATGAAAAACTGTTTTTT
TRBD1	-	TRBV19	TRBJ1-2	CASSIVEGQPYGYTF	TGTGCCAGTAGTATAGTTGAGGGACAGCCATATGGCTACACCTTC
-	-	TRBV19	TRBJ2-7	CASSIGDGPYEQYF	TGTGCCAGTAGTATTGGGGACGGCCCCTACGAGCAGTACTTC
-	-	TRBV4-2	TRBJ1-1	CASSQAGGEAFF	TGTGCCAGCAGCCAAGCCGGGGGTGAAGCTTTCTTT
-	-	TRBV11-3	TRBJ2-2	CASSLDPQAGELFF	TGTGCCAGCAGCTTAGACCCACAGGCCGGGGAGCTGTTTTTT
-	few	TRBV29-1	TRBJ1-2	CSVGLRNTF	TGCAGCGTTGGGTTGAGGAACACCTTC
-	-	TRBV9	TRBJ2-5	CASSVAGGGKTQYF	TGTGCCAGCAGCGTAGCCGGTGGGGGAAAGACCCAGTACTTC
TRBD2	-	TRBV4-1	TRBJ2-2	CASSQASLAGEFGELFF	TGCGCCAGCAGCCAAGCTTCGCTAGCGGGGGAATTCGGGGAGCTGTTTTTT
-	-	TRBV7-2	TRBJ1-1	CASSPSVGGNTEAFF	TGTGCCAGCAGCCCTAGCGTGGGCGGGAACACTGAAGCTTTCTTT